Listed here are 11 T cell receptor beta chains from one sample, sequenced in a study of OX40 agonist ivuxolimab in advanced cancers. Sequenced by immunoSEQ multiplex PCR; TCRdb stores in-frame clones only, minus some. The sample has 46,000 or so clones, 89% seen once. The sample in question was CD4+ or CD8+ T cells sorted from blood, obtained in a trial of the OX40 agonist ivuxolimab. Receptor source: an adult with an advanced solid tumor such as melanoma, head and neck, liver or kidney cancer.

The J gene is TRBJ1-1, the V gene TRBV7-2; D remains ambiguous. CDR3 length: 11 residues. V shed 5 bases and J shed 5 bases, with 6 bases lying between them. Germline V gives CDR1 SGHTA, CDR2 FQGNSA. The CDR3 loop is CASSMGTEAFF. Written as DNA, the CDR3 is TGTGCCAGCAGCATGGGGACTGAAGCTTTCTTT.

The chain couples TRBV4-3 to TRBJ2-7; D is perhaps TRBD1 (6 bases). The V and J ends lost 3 bases and 5 bases respectively, with 11 bases between them. The CDR3 covers 13 residues. Germline V CDR1 and CDR2: LGHNA, YSLEER. The CDR3 DNA sequence: TGCGCCAGCAGCCAGGGGGCCTGGGACGAGCAGTACTTC. Protein: CASSQGAWDEQYF.

The chain has TRBV11-3 and TRBJ2-1, with TRBD2 as a possible D gene (5 bases). Germline values: CDR1 SGHNT, CDR2 YENEEA. The CDR3 consists of 15 residues. The CDR3 loop is CATQMEDSSYNEQFF. Here the CDR3 DNA reads TGTGCAACACAGATGGAGGATAGCTCCTACAATGAGCAGTTCTTC.

The chain joins TRBV27 to TRBJ1-2; D gene unclear. The CDR3 covers 16 residues. Trimming took off 3 bases at V and 0 bases at J, with 14 bases between the two ends. Germline loops: CDR1 MNHEY, CDR2 SMNVEV (reference sequence). The DNA for the CDR3 is TGTGCCAGCAGTTTTAGCGCAAGCCCAGCTAACTATGGCTACACCTTC. Residues: CASSFSASPANYGYTF.

J is TRBJ1-1 and V is TRBV7-2; D possibly corresponds to TRBD1 (5 bases). V was trimmed by 4 bases and J by 1 base, leaving 13 bases between them. CDR3 length equals 15 residues. Germline values: CDR1 SGHTA, CDR2 FQGNSA. Here the CDR3 reads CASSWGGGPNTEAFF. The CDR3 bases are TGTGCCAGCAGCTGGGGGGGAGGACCGAACACTGAAGCTTTCTTT.

The J gene is TRBJ2-7, the V gene TRBV6-5; TRBD1 or TRBD2 may be the D gene (5 bases each). Trimming removed 4 bases from V and 4 bases from J, with 14 bases in between. Germline V CDR1 and CDR2: MNHEY, SVGAGI. The length of the CDR3 is 14 residues. The CDR3 region has the DNA TGTGCCAGCAGTTTCTCCCGGGGCGGGTACGAGCAGTACTTC. This gives the protein CASSFSRGGYEQYF.

The rearrangement joins TRBV19 to TRBJ2-1, with 8 bases matching TRBD2. CDR3 length: 15 residues. From germline, CDR1 is LNHDA and CDR2 SQIVND (reference sequence). V dropped 3 bases and J dropped 3; count of bases not matched to a gene: 4. In DNA, the CDR3 is TGTGCCAGTAGTATTGACGGGGGGGACTACAATGAGCAGTTCTTC. Its translation: CASSIDGGDYNEQFF.

The chain links TRBV7-9 to TRBJ2-1, with D hard to call. The CDR3 is made up of 15 amino acids. V was trimmed by 8 bases and J by 0 bases, leaving 14 bases between them. Germline loops: CDR1 SEHNR, CDR2 FQNEAQ (reference sequence). CDR3 coding DNA: TGTGCCAGCCAAGTCGAGATGAGCTCCTACAATGAGCAGTTCTTC. It encodes CASQVEMSSYNEQFF.

The chain uses TRBV5-1 and TRBJ2-7; 8 bases are shared with TRBD1. V lost 2 bases and J lost 3; bases outside the gene matches: 7. In germline, CDR1 is SGHRS, CDR2 YFSETQ. This CDR3 is built from 15 residues. This CDR3 is CASSFSGQALYEQYF. The CDR3 bases are TGCGCCAGCAGCTTCTCGGGACAGGCTCTCTACGAGCAGTACTTC.

The rearrangement joins TRBV11-3 to TRBJ2-7; D is undetermined. The ends were cut back, 2 bases at V and 2 bases at J, with 4 bases in the middle. The CDR3 length is 12 residues. Germline CDR1 reads SGHNT; CDR2 reads YENEEA. The CDR3 DNA is TGTGCCAGCAGCTTAAACCCCTACGAGCAGTACTTC. This encodes CASSLNPYEQYF.

J is TRBJ1-2 and V is TRBV15; possibly TRBD1 for D (6 bases). The CDR3 extends over 13 amino acids. CDR1 and CDR2 from the germline V gene are LNHNV and YYDKDF (reference sequence). Trimming shortened V by 9 bases and J by 3 bases, and 14 bases separated the two germline ends. The CDR3 protein is CATNTGLDYGYTF. CDR3 in DNA: TGTGCCACGAATACAGGGTTGGACTATGGCTACACCTTC. Supplemented by reference TRBV15 and TRBJ1-2, the full variable domain reads DAMVIQNPRYQVTQFGKPVTLSCSQTLNHNVMYWYQQKSSQAPKLLFHYYDKDFNNEADTPDNFQSRRPNTSFCFLDIRSPGLGDTAMYLCATNTGLDYGYTFGSGTRLTVV.